These 31 T cell receptor beta chains were sequenced from one sample in a study of blood T cells in healthy people across ages. A second PCR, run for about 6 to 11 cycles, used a sample-barcoded 5' primer plus a J-beta primer mix. MiXCR, run by TCRdb on the 5' RACE reads, gives a single entry per CDR3 protein. The table includes about 750,000 distinct CDR3 sequences, 50% to 65% detected once. Sequenced: blood. The receptor set was obtained from a man older than 75 in good health.

There are a few counts of this clonotype. The V and J genes are TRBV5-1 and TRBJ1-2; TRBD1 agrees at 7 bases. CDR3 length equals 13 residues. Germline V lookup: CDR1 SGHRS, CDR2 YFSETQ. Trimming removed 2 bases from V and 4 bases from J; junction bases left unmatched: 2. The CDR3 loop is CASSFTGAYGYTF. In DNA form, the CDR3 reads TGCGCCAGCAGCTTTACAGGGGCCTATGGCTACACCTTC.

This clonotype was seen a handful of times. The chain employs TRBV7-9 and TRBJ1-1, with D possibly being TRBD1 (5 bases). Between the trimmed V and J ends, which lost 2 bases and 4 bases, there was a span of 17 bases. This CDR3 has 16 amino acids. CDR1 is SEHNR and CDR2 is FQNEAQ in the germline V gene (reference sequence). CDR3 sequence (DNA): TGTGCCAGCAGCTTAACCCGCCCAGGGCTGGGCACTGAAGCTTTCTTT. It translates to CASSLTRPGLGTEAFF.

The chain employs TRBV2 and TRBJ1-4; D is uncertain. This CDR3 spans 15 amino acids. The germline CDR1 and CDR2 sequences are SNHLY and FYNNEI. Trimming cost V 1 base and J 0 bases, with 6 bases left between them. The CDR3 sequence: CASSEGWATNEKLFF. The DNA of the CDR3 is TGTGCCAGCAGTGAAGGGTGGGCAACTAATGAAAAACTGTTTTTT.

This chain connects TRBV2 to TRBJ2-6, with no clear D. Trimming shortened V by 4 bases and J by 0 bases, and 7 bases separated the two germline ends. The CDR3 is 15 residues long. Germline V gene sequence: CDR1 SNHLY, CDR2 FYNNEI. CDR3 sequence (DNA): TGTGCCAGCAGTGGAGGAGTCTCTGGGGCCAACGTCCTGACTTTC. Its protein product is CASSGGVSGANVLTF.

The chain uses TRBV20-1 and TRBJ2-7, with D possibly TRBD2 on 5 matching bases. Trimming pared 0 bases from V and 3 bases from J, leaving 6 bases between. This CDR3 is built from 12 residues. Germline values: CDR1 DFQATT, CDR2 SNEGSKA (reference sequence). CDR3 sequence: CSAREGGYEQYF. The CDR3 DNA reads TGCAGTGCTAGAGAAGGAGGCTACGAGCAGTACTTC.

The gene calls are TRBV6-2 or TRBV6-3 and TRBJ2-4; a weak D match, TRBD1 (6 bases). Trimming took 2 bases from V and 0 from J, leaving 11 bases between them. Per germline, CDR1 MNHEY and CDR2 SVGEGT. The CDR3 runs to 16 residues. CDR3 sequence: CASSYNPRGAKNIQYF. CDR3 coding DNA: TGTGCCAGCAGTTACAACCCCAGGGGAGCCAAAAACATTCAGTACTTC.

The V gene is TRBV5-1, the J gene TRBJ2-4; possibly TRBD2 for D (5 bases). The DNA end lines up better with TRBJ2-7; the J call may be wrong. The CDR3 runs to 15 residues. CDR1 and CDR2 from the germline V gene are SGHRS and YFSETQ. The CDR3 loop is CASSWTDGVLYEQYF. CDR3 bases: TGCGCCAGCAGCTGGACTGACGGGGTTCTCTACGAGCAGTACTTC.

The chain uses TRBV6-5 and TRBJ2-7; D perhaps matches TRBD2 (7 bases). The DNA end lines up better with TRBJ2-5; the J call may be wrong. The CDR3 consists of 14 residues. Germline V gives CDR1 MNHEY, CDR2 SVGAGI. Written as DNA, the CDR3 is TGTGCCAGCAGTAGGGGGGGAAGCCAAGAGACCCAGTACTTC. Protein product: CASSRGGSQETQYF.

This clonotype was counted a few times. V is TRBV20-1 and J is TRBJ2-7, with unresolved D. Deletions cut 3 bases from V and 7 bases from J, with 13 bases between. Germline V gene data show CDR1 as DFQATT and CDR2 as SNEGSKA (reference sequence). The CDR3 runs 12 residues. CDR3 DNA sequence: TGCAGTGCTAGGGTAATCTCCGATGAGCAGTACTTC. Encoded protein: CSARVISDEQYF.

The rearrangement uses TRBV28 and TRBJ2-5; no reliable D call. V lost 6 bases and J lost 1, with 12 bases in between. The V gene's germline CDR1 is MDHEN and CDR2 SYDVKM. The CDR3 extends over 14 amino acids. The CDR3 protein is CASSSPVGQETQYF. The DNA of the CDR3 is TGTGCCAGCAGCTCACCGGTCGGCCAAGAGACCCAGTACTTC.

This clonotype has only a few counts. The chain couples TRBV13 to TRBJ1-6; D is unresolved. Per the germline V gene, CDR1 is PRHDT and CDR2 is FYEKMQ (reference sequence). The CDR3 is 14 amino acids. The V end was cut by 2 bases, the J end by 7 bases, with 9 bases between. CDR3: CASSLKQSNSPLHF. The CDR3 bases are TGTGCCAGCAGCTTAAAACAGTCCAATTCACCCCTCCACTTT.

The CDR3 spells CSARDRTSGHSYNEQFF. In DNA form, the CDR3 reads TGCAGTGCTAGAGATCGGACTAGCGGACACTCCTACAATGAGCAGTTCTTC. The chain combines TRBV20-1 with TRBJ2-1; 10 bases fit TRBD2. This CDR3 contains 17 residues. Losses at the gene ends were 0 bases for V and 0 bases for J; bases not matched to a gene: 5. Germline assignment: CDR1 DFQATT and CDR2 SNEGSKA (reference sequence).

This chain joins TRBV7-9 and TRBJ1-2; D is ambiguous. CDR3 length: 15 residues. Trimming pared 5 bases from V and 2 bases from J, leaving 15 bases between. Germline V CDR1 and CDR2: SEHNR, FQNEAQ (reference sequence). CDR3 in DNA: TGTGCCAGCAGCCATGCTGGACGGACCAACTATGGCTACACCTTC. Translated: CASSHAGRTNYGYTF.

The V and J genes are TRBV15 and TRBJ2-4; D not resolved. The J call may be wrong; the DNA end is better matched by TRBJ2-7. CDR3 length equals 15 residues. The germline gives CDR1 LNHNV, CDR2 YYDKDF (reference sequence). CDR3 in amino acids: CATSRDRLAGNEQYF. The CDR3, as DNA: TGTGCCACCAGCAGAGATAGGCTGGCTGGAAACGAGCAGTACTTC.

V is TRBV5-1 and J is TRBJ2-4; maybe TRBD2 (5 bases). CDR1 is SGHRS, CDR2 YFSETQ, per germline. Trimming took 3 bases from V and 12 from J, leaving 19 bases between them. The CDR3 extends over 14 amino acids. This CDR3 reads CASSWEAAQRSQYF. CDR3 DNA sequence: TGCGCCAGCAGCTGGGAAGCGGCCCAAAGGAGTCAGTACTTC. The full variable domain, in which reference TRBV5-1 and TRBJ2-4 provide the parts outside the CDR3, is KAGVTQTPRYLIKTRGQQVTLSCSPISGHRSVSWYQQTPGQGLQFLFEYFSETQRNKGNFPGRFSGRQFSNSRSEMNVSTLELGDSALYLCASSWEAAQRSQYFGAGTRLSVL.

The chain carries TRBV6-5 and TRBJ2-4, with 11 nucleotides matching TRBD2. CDR3 size: 16 residues. Germline CDR1 MNHEY, CDR2 SVGAGI. V lost 6 bases to trimming and J lost 13 bases; unmatched junction nucleotides: 17. In DNA form, the CDR3 reads TGTGCCAGCAGCCACGACCCACTAGCGGGAGTGGATGAGCAGTACTTC. This codes for CASSHDPLAGVDEQYF.

This clonotype was seen a few times. The chain joins TRBV7-9 to TRBJ2-4; tentatively, D is TRBD1 (6 bases). The end of the DNA is better explained by TRBJ2-7, so the J call may be wrong. Germline V lookup: CDR1 SEHNR, CDR2 FQNEAQ (reference sequence). The CDR3 has 12 amino acids. The CDR3, as DNA: TGTGCCAGCAGCTTGGGGACAAACGAGCAGTACTTC. Protein sequence: CASSLGTNEQYF.

This sequence joins TRBV5-1 and TRBJ2-2; 8 bases fit TRBD1. Unmatched junction bases numbered 5, after V lost 1 base and J lost 3 bases. Per germline, CDR1 SGHRS and CDR2 YFSETQ. CDR3 length: 16 amino acids. CDR3 amino acids: CASSLSRGQHTGELFF. CDR3 sequence (DNA): TGCGCCAGCAGCTTGAGCAGGGGGCAACACACCGGGGAGCTGTTTTTT.

The chain couples TRBV28 to TRBJ2-7, with D possibly TRBD2 on 5 matching bases. Trimming stripped 4 bases from V and 3 bases from J, with 22 bases between. Germline CDR1 and CDR2: MDHEN and SYDVKM. The CDR3 is 17 amino acids. CDR3 nucleotide sequence: TGTGCCAGCAGTTCCCCCCGCCGGGGTACGGGGTTCTACGAGCAGTACTTC. This codes for CASSSPRRGTGFYEQYF.

The chain has TRBV20-1 and TRBJ2-1, with 9 positions matching TRBD2. CDR1 and CDR2 from the germline V gene are DFQATT and SNEGSKA (reference sequence). CDR3 length: 19 residues. The junction had 17 bases not matched to a gene; V was cut back by 3 bases and J by 2 bases. DNA of the CDR3: TGCAGTGCTAGCCTAGAGGCCTCTAGCGGGACCTATCCCTACAATGAGCAGTTCTTC. This gives the protein CSASLEASSGTYPYNEQFF.

J is TRBJ2-3 and V is TRBV29-1; 10 nucleotides agree with TRBD1. CDR1 SQVTM and CDR2 ANQGSEA come from the germline V gene. The junction had 3 bases not matched to a gene; V was cut back by 6 bases and J by 0 bases. The CDR3 covers 14 residues. CDR3 residues: CSVGDRGSTDTQYF. The CDR3 DNA reads TGCAGCGTGGGGGACAGGGGAAGCACAGATACGCAGTATTTT.

This clonotype was counted a few times. This could be a read error, since a much larger clone is one nucleotide away. The genes are TRBV5-5 and TRBJ2-6, with 10 bases matching TRBD1. V lost 0 bases, J lost 1 base, and 4 bases stayed unmatched. Germline V gives CDR1 SGHKS, CDR2 YYEKEE (reference sequence). The CDR3 is 18 amino acids. CDR3 bases: TGTGCCAGCAGCTTGGAAGACAGGGGGCGATCTGGGGCCAACGTCCTGACTTTC. Translating it yields CASSLEDRGRSGANVLTF. Full variable domain (remainder filled in from reference TRBV5-5 and TRBJ2-6): DAGVTQSPTHLIKTRGQQVTLRCSPISGHKSVSWYQQVLGQGPQFIFQYYEKEERGRGNFPDRFSARQFPNYSSELNVNALLLGDSALYLCASSLEDRGRSGANVLTFGAGSRLTVL.

The gene calls are TRBV27 and TRBJ1-2, with a possible D match to TRBD1 (5 bases). Germline V gene lookup returns CDR1 MNHEY and CDR2 SMNVEV (reference sequence). This CDR3 has 13 residues. Trimming shortened V by 5 bases and J by 8 bases, and 15 bases separated the two germline ends. DNA for the CDR3: TGTGCCAGCAGTCCCCGGATCAGGGAGGGCTACACCTTC. Translating gives CASSPRIREGYTF.

This clonotype has at least ten counts. The chain employs TRBV12-3 or TRBV12-4 and TRBJ2-5; D may be TRBD1 (6 bases). Between the trimmed V and J ends, which lost 3 bases and 5 bases, there was a span of 19 bases. This CDR3 spans 16 amino acids. Here the CDR3 DNA reads TGTGCCAGCAGTTTCGAGACAGGACCGTCTGGCGAGACCCAGTACTTC. It yields the protein CASSFETGPSGETQYF.

V and J are TRBV15 and TRBJ2-5; no definite D call. The CDR3 loop spans 13 amino acids. With 2 bases removed from V and 11 bases from J, the gap between germline ends came to 15 bases. CDR1 and CDR2 (germline): LNHNV, YYDKDF (reference sequence). CDR3 sequence (DNA): TGTGCCACCAGCAGATCCGCGGACCCTCAGCAGTACTTC. Protein: CATSRSADPQQYF.

The chain joins TRBV7-9 to TRBJ1-6; D perhaps matches TRBD1 (5 bases). Germline V gene sequence: CDR1 SEHNR, CDR2 FQNEAQ (reference sequence). The CDR3 spans 16 residues. The V end lost 0 bases, the J end lost 5 bases, and 11 bases lay between the germline ends. The CDR3, as DNA: TGTGCCAGCAGCTTAGCGGGGACCGGTGATAATTCACCCCTCCACTTT. Protein product: CASSLAGTGDNSPLHF.

The chain has TRBV3-1 and TRBJ2-7; tentative D call: TRBD2 (7 bases). Deletions cut 3 bases from V and 3 bases from J, with 24 bases between. The CDR3 extends over 18 amino acids. Germline CDR1 is LGHDT and CDR2 is YNNKEL (reference sequence). The CDR3 is CASSQGDGGGRIGYEQYF. In DNA, the CDR3 is TGTGCCAGCAGCCAGGGGGATGGGGGGGGGCGAATTGGCTACGAGCAGTACTTC.

This chain uses TRBV20-1 with TRBJ1-1; no firm D call. Trimming stripped 6 bases from V and 4 bases from J, with 9 bases between. Per germline, CDR1 DFQATT and CDR2 SNEGSKA (reference sequence). CDR3 length: 11 residues. CDR3 region: CSAYQSTEAFF. DNA for the CDR3: TGCAGTGCATATCAGAGCACTGAAGCTTTCTTT.

The chain carries TRBV7-9 and TRBJ2-3; the match to TRBD2 covers 8 bases. Germline CDR1 is SEHNR and CDR2 is FQNEAQ (reference sequence). V lost 5 bases, J lost 2 bases, and 15 bases stayed unmatched. CDR3 size: 18 residues. CDR3 coding DNA: TGTGCCAGCAGCCGGGGGGGCAGGTCCCTAGGAGACACAGATACGCAGTATTTT. Translating gives CASSRGGRSLGDTDTQYF. The variable domain in full, completed from reference TRBV7-9 and TRBJ2-3, reads DTGVSQNPRHKITKRGQNVTFRCDPISEHNRLYWYRQTLGQGPEFLTYFQNEAQLEKSRLLSDRFSAERPKGSFSTLEIQRTEQGDSAMYLCASSRGGRSLGDTDTQYFGPGTRLTVL.

This clonotype was seen once. The V call is TRBV9, the J call TRBJ2-1; 8 bases match TRBD2. Germline V lookup: CDR1 SGDLS, CDR2 YYNGEE. This CDR3 is 16 amino acids long. With V trimmed by 0 bases and J by 6 bases, 8 bases remained unmatched. The CDR3 region has the DNA TGTGCCAGCAGCGTAGTGGGGGGGACTAGGCGCAATGAGCAGTTCTTC. It encodes CASSVVGGTRRNEQFF.

The gene calls are TRBV20-1 and TRBJ2-3; TRBD2 aligns across 15 bases. Germline CDR1 is DFQATT and CDR2 is SNEGSKA (reference sequence). V was clipped by 1 base and J by 8 bases; unmatched bases: 4. The CDR3 is made up of 15 amino acids. For the CDR3, the DNA is TGCAGTGCTAGAGCTCCGGGACTAGCGGGAGGTACGCAGTATTTT. Translation: CSARAPGLAGGTQYF.